Below, 8 T cell receptor beta chains from the same sample are listed, as sequenced in a study of shared clonotypes between healthy human individuals. Assay: immunoSEQ multiplex PCR; the TCRdb copy retains only in-frame clones and omits some. The repertoire includes 1 million to 1.2 million clones, approximately 80% of them detected once, and 0.89% sits in the top ten. Sequenced: memory CD4+ T cells from PBMCs. Noted subset: CD45RA-negative fraction. These receptors were taken from a man aged 18 to 30 in good health. Some clones in this sample may be carry-over from other donors' samples.

This clone showed up just once. V and J are TRBV7-9 and TRBJ1-2; D unclear. Trimming removed 6 bases from V and 3 bases from J, with 11 bases in between. This CDR3 comprises 13 residues. The germline V gene has CDR1 SEHNR and CDR2 FQNEAQ (reference sequence). The CDR3 DNA reads as TGTGCCAGCAGTTCTAACGGTGACTATGGCTACACCTTC. It yields the protein CASSSNGDYGYTF.

The chain is built from TRBV2 and TRBJ2-7; D possibly corresponds to TRBD2 (5 bases). CDR3 length: 14 amino acids. V was pared by 5 bases and J by 6 bases, with 17 bases between. Germline CDR1 SNHLY, CDR2 FYNNEI. The DNA of the CDR3 is TGTGCCAGCAGTTTCGTCAGAGTGGGAGCCGAGCAGTACTTC. Translation gives CASSFVRVGAEQYF.

V usage is TRBV5-1 and J usage is TRBJ2-5, with TRBD1 matching over 7 bases. Looked up from germline, CDR1 is SGHRS and CDR2 is YFSETQ. This CDR3 has 16 residues. Trimming at V came to 3 bases and at J to 4 bases, leaving 12 bases not matched to a gene. This CDR3 is CASSSGQASSRETQYF. The CDR3 coding sequence is TGCGCCAGCAGCTCCGGACAGGCAAGCTCCAGAGAGACCCAGTACTTC.

The chain couples TRBV6-5 to TRBJ1-2, with TRBD1 as a possible D gene (5 bases). CDR3 length equals 15 residues. V lost 5 bases, J lost 3 bases, and 16 bases lay in between. The germline CDR1 and CDR2 sequences are MNHEY and SVGAGI. This chain's CDR3 is CASSRTRDGYYGYTF. In DNA form, the CDR3 reads TGTGCCAGCAGTAGGACCCGGGACGGATACTATGGCTACACCTTC.

V is TRBV12-5 and J is TRBJ2-5; the match to TRBD1 covers 10 bases. The CDR3 extends over 17 amino acids. CDR1 and CDR2 (germline): LGHNT, FRNRAP. V lost 3 bases, J lost 5 bases, and 12 bases stayed unmatched. CDR3: CASGLSSGTGVQETQYF. Written as DNA, the CDR3 is TGTGCTAGTGGTTTATCCTCCGGGACAGGGGTACAGGAGACCCAGTACTTC.

The chain recombines TRBV25-1 with TRBJ2-2, with TRBD2 as a possible D gene (6 bases). The V end was cut by 0 bases, the J end by 4 bases, with 6 bases between. CDR1 and CDR2 from the germline V gene are MGHDK and SYGVNS. The CDR3 length is 14 residues. The CDR3 DNA follows: TGTGCCAGCAGTGAATACGGGAGCACCGGGGAGCTGTTTTTT. Encoded protein: CASSEYGSTGELFF.

This clone appeared a few times. This sequence joins TRBV6-5 and TRBJ2-5; TRBD2 matches at 8 bases. Trimming took 5 bases from V and 5 from J; bases not matched to a gene: 7. In germline, CDR1 is MNHEY, CDR2 SVGAGI. This CDR3 is 14 amino acids long. The CDR3 nucleotides read TGTGCCAGCAGTCGAAGCGGGAGCCGGGAGACCCAGTACTTC. This gives the protein CASSRSGSRETQYF.

Notes on this clone: At one of its ends the junction is not consistent with the germline gene, which may arise from a read error. This chain uses TRBV6-1 with TRBJ1-1; no clear D. Per the germline V gene, CDR1 is MNHNS and CDR2 is SASEGT. The CDR3 has 13 residues. As DNA, the CDR3 is TGTGCCAGCAGCGAAGGGTACAACACTGAAGCTTTCTTT. Amino acids: CASSEGYNTEAFF.